Listed below are T cell receptor beta chains from one sample, sequenced in a study of T cell repertoires in cytomegalovirus infection. Each CDR3 protein is one row after TCRdb ran MiXCR on the reads. The data contain 350,000 to 450,000 distinct CDR3 sequences, around 18% of them singletons. Input material: PBMCs. The receptors originated from a human donor in good health (CMV status not recorded). Some clones in this sample may be carry-over from other donors' samples. Each CDR3 is given with its conserved first and last residue. D genes are given only for firm matches. The size field is filled for only some rows; it gives once, few, many or a size class.

v_gene	j_gene	abundance	d_gene	CDR3nt	CDR3aa
TRBV15	TRBJ2-2	few	-	TGTGCCACCAGGGCCGGGGGTTCCCGCACCGGGGAGCTGTTTTTT	CATRAGGSRTGELFF
TRBV7-2	TRBJ2-7	many	-	TGTGCCAGCAGCTTTGGGGCGGGAAGGGCCGTCGAGCAGTACTTC	CASSFGAGRAVEQYF
TRBV4-2	TRBJ2-3	-	-	TGTGCCAGCAGCCAAGTAATCGTTCTGGCTACAACGCAGTATTTT	CASSQVIVLATTQYF
TRBV27	TRBJ2-1	-	TRBD2	TGTGCCAGCAGTTTTGGGGGACTAGCGGCCAATGAGCAGTTCTTC	CASSFGGLAANEQFF
TRBV6-5	TRBJ1-3	few	-	TGTGCCAGCAGTTACGCCAGGGGTTCCTCTGGAAACACCATATATTTT	CASSYARGSSGNTIYF
TRBV6-1	TRBJ1-5	few	-	TGCGCCAGCAGTGAATTAGGAACACTTTATAGCAATCAGCCCCAGCATTTT	CASSELGTLYSNQPQHF
TRBV20-1	TRBJ1-1	few	-	TGCAGTGCTACGACAGATAACACTGAAGCTTTCTTT	CSATTDNTEAFF
TRBV11-2	TRBJ1-3	many	-	TGTGCCAGCGGCAAGTATGGAAACACCATATATTTT	CASGKYGNTIYF
TRBV27	TRBJ2-1	-	-	TGTGCCAGCAGTCCTTGGGGAAGTCGTAACGATGAGCAGTTCTTC	CASSPWGSRNDEQFF
TRBV18	TRBJ2-5	-	-	TGTGCCAGCTCCCTTCGGGACTTTGGAGAGACCCAGTACTTC	CASSLRDFGETQYF
TRBV7-2	TRBJ1-5	many	-	TGTGCCAGCAGCTTATTGGGTGATAGCAATCAGCCCCAGCATTTT	CASSLLGDSNQPQHF
TRBV7-9	TRBJ2-3	-	-	TGTGCCAGCCGGGACGGGAGCACAGATACGCAGTATTTT	CASRDGSTDTQYF
TRBV10-3	TRBJ2-1	-	-	TGTGCCATCAGTGAGATCGGAGGAAATGAGCAGTTCTTC	CAISEIGGNEQFF
TRBV5-6	TRBJ1-2	few	TRBD1	TGTGCCAGCAGCTTGGTAACAGGGGGCGATGGCTACACCTTC	CASSLVTGGDGYTF
TRBV11-2	TRBJ2-1	-	TRBD2	TGTGCCAGCAGCTTAGATAGCGGGAATTTCAATGAGCAGTTCTTC	CASSLDSGNFNEQFF
TRBV7-8	TRBJ2-2	many	TRBD2	TGTGCCAGCAGCTTGACGTCTAGCGGGAGTTACACCGGGGAGCTGTTTTTT	CASSLTSSGSYTGELFF